This T cell receptor beta chain was captured in a study of blood T cell repertoires in COVID-19. CDR3 length equals 16 residues. CDR1 and CDR2 from the germline V gene are SGHDT and YYEEEE. V lost 3 bases to trimming and J lost 2 bases; unmatched junction nucleotides: 5. Clones were read by immunoSEQ multiplex PCR, and TCRdb kept only the in-frame ones, dropping some. The sample consists of about 200,000 clones, 86% of them appearing once. This clonotype originated in a woman aged 50 to 65 with COVID-19, enrolled during active disease. The sequencing sample was made of peripheral blood. The gene calls are TRBV5-6 and TRBJ2-6; TRBD2 aligns across 7 bases. The CDR3 loop is CASSSSAGAGANVLTF. The CDR3 DNA is TGTGCCAGCAGCTCCAGCGCGGGGGCTGGGGCCAACGTCCTGACTTTC.